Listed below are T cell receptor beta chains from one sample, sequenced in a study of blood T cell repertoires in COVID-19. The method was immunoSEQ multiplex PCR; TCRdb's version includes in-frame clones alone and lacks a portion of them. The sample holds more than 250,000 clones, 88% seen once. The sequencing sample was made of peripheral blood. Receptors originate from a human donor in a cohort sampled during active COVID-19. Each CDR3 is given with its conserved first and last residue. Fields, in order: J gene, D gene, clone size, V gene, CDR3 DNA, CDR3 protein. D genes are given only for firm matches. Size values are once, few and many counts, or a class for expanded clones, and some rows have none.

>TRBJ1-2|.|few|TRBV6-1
TGTGCCAGCAGTGAATCAGGGGACTATGGCTACACCTTC
CASSESGDYGYTF
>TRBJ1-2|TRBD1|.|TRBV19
TGTGCCAGTAGTCCCCCGGGACAGGGCATACCCTACACCTTC
CASSPPGQGIPYTF
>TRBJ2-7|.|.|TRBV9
TGTGCCAGCAGCGTAGCAGGTATCTCCTACGAGCAGTACTTC
CASSVAGISYEQYF
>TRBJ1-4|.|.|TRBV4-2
TGTGCCAGCAGCCAAGACGGGATTAATGAAAAACTGTTTTTT
CASSQDGINEKLFF
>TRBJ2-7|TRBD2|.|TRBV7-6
TGTGCCAGCACCCTTAAAGAGCGGGAAGTACCCTACGAGCAGTACTTC
CASTLKEREVPYEQYF
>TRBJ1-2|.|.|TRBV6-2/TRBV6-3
TGTGCCAGCAGTTACTCGCGGGAGGAAACCACTAACTATGGCTACACCTTC
CASSYSREETTNYGYTF
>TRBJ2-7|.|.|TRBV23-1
TGCGCCAGCAGTCATCTCGGACTGGGTTCCTACGAGCAGTACTTC
CASSHLGLGSYEQYF
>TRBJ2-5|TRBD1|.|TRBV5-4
TGTGCCAGCAGCCAAAAGGGGCAGGGGGCGGAGGAGACCCAGTACTTC
CASSQKGQGAEETQYF
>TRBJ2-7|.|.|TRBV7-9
TGTGCCAGCGGCTATTACTACGAGCAGTACTTC
CASGYYYEQYF
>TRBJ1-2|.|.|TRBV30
TGTGCCTGGATGAGGGCTAACTATGGCTACACCTTC
CAWMRANYGYTF
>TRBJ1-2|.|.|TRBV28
TGTGCCAGCAGTTTACCGAGAACGGGTCGCTACACCTTC
CASSLPRTGRYTF